Below are 21 T cell receptor beta chains sequenced from a single sample in a study of OX40 agonist ivuxolimab in advanced cancers. Sequencing was performed with immunoSEQ multiplex PCR; in TCRdb, only in-frame clones are kept and a portion is missing. Altogether nearly 95,000 clones are present, approximately 94% being singletons, with the ten largest covering 2% to 3%. Sequencing used CD4+ or CD8+ T cells sorted from blood, obtained in a trial of the OX40 agonist ivuxolimab. These receptors were obtained from an adult with an advanced solid tumor such as melanoma, head and neck, liver or kidney cancer.

This clone was counted once. V and J are TRBV4-1 and TRBJ2-7; D not certain. The CDR3 extends over 15 amino acids. Germline loops: CDR1 MGHRA, CDR2 YSYEKL. V lost 1 base and J lost 0, with 10 bases in between. The DNA of the CDR3 is TGCGCCAGCAGCCAAGTATTAGACAACTCCTACGAGCAGTACTTC. It yields the protein CASSQVLDNSYEQYF.

The CDR3 DNA sequence: TGCGCCAGCAGCCAACGGGACGTCGAAGGTACAGATACGCAGTATTTT. Translated, it gives CASSQRDVEGTDTQYF. The V gene is TRBV5-1, the J gene TRBJ2-3; D assignment may be TRBD1 or TRBD2 (5 bases each). The CDR3 consists of 16 residues. Germline V lookup: CDR1 SGHRS, CDR2 YFSETQ. Trimming cost V 4 bases and J 3 bases, with 18 bases left between them.

The chain couples TRBV7-8 to TRBJ2-7, with a tentative D call TRBD1 (5 bases). CDR1 is SGHVS, CDR2 FQNEAQ, per germline. V shed 1 base and J shed 6 bases, with 16 bases lying between them. The CDR3 loop spans 15 amino acids. DNA of the CDR3: TGTGCCAGCAGCTTAGAGGGGCAGTTAGTAGGCGAGCAGTACTTC. This translates into CASSLEGQLVGEQYF.

The chain recombines TRBV10-3 with TRBJ2-7, with a possible D match to TRBD1 (5 bases). Germline V gene data show CDR1 as ENHRY and CDR2 as SYGVKD. The CDR3 extends over 13 amino acids. V lost 10 bases to trimming and J lost 3 bases, with 16 bases between them. The CDR3 sequence: CANTPGLDYEQYF. DNA of the CDR3: TGTGCCAACACTCCAGGGCTTGACTACGAGCAGTACTTC.

The chain recombines TRBV14 with TRBJ2-7; tentative D call: TRBD1 (6 bases). The germline V gene encodes CDR1 SGHDN and CDR2 FVKESK. The CDR3 length is 15 residues. V was shortened by 4 bases and J by 0 bases, with 13 bases between the two germline ends. CDR3 DNA: TGTGCCAGCAGCCTTCAGGGGACCTTCTCCTACGAGCAGTACTTC. Residues: CASSLQGTFSYEQYF.

CDR3 loop: CASTPIAGGLYTDTQYF. In DNA form, the CDR3 reads TGTGCCAGCACCCCTATAGCGGGGGGGCTTTACACAGATACGCAGTATTTT. The chain carries TRBV28 and TRBJ2-3; 11 nucleotides match TRBD2. Per germline, CDR1 MDHEN and CDR2 SYDVKM. Unmatched junction bases numbered 11, after V lost 7 bases and J lost 2 bases. This CDR3 has 17 residues.

The chain couples TRBV12-5 to TRBJ2-3, with TRBD1 matching over 9 bases. This CDR3 has 18 amino acids. Germline CDR1 LGHNT, CDR2 FRNRAP. V shed 5 bases, J shed 0 bases, and the junction held 12 bases outside the gene matches. CDR3: CASGPPTGGFPSTDTQYF. The CDR3 DNA sequence: TGTGCTAGTGGTCCCCCAACAGGGGGCTTTCCTAGCACAGATACGCAGTATTTT.

The V and J genes are TRBV27 and TRBJ1-6, with D hard to call. Germline values: CDR1 MNHEY, CDR2 SMNVEV (reference sequence). Trimming stripped 2 bases from V and 0 bases from J, with 11 bases between. CDR3 length: 17 amino acids. CDR3 amino acids: CASSLRVQSSYNSPLHF. CDR3 in DNA: TGTGCCAGCAGTTTAAGGGTTCAGAGCTCCTATAATTCACCCCTCCACTTT.

The sample holds one count of this clone. This chain links TRBV9 with TRBJ2-5; D is perhaps TRBD2 (5 bases). The CDR3 covers 13 residues. The V and J ends lost 4 bases and 3 bases respectively, with 10 bases between them. The germline V gene encodes CDR1 SGDLS and CDR2 YYNGEE. The CDR3 DNA sequence: TGTGCCAGCAGCCCGGACTCCAAAGAGACCCAGTACTTC. Amino acids: CASSPDSKETQYF.

The chain uses TRBV27 and TRBJ2-1; TRBD1 matches at 11 bases. The V gene end was trimmed by 8 bases and the J gene end by 6 bases; junction bases not matched to a gene: 6. This CDR3 region has 14 residues. The germline V gene encodes CDR1 MNHEY and CDR2 SMNVEV (reference sequence). The CDR3 spells CASAGTGGGNEQFF. For the CDR3, the DNA is TGTGCCAGCGCAGGGACAGGGGGTGGCAATGAGCAGTTCTTC.

The chain joins TRBV7-6 to TRBJ1-6, with D perhaps matching TRBD1 (5 bases). Germline CDR1 reads SGHVS; CDR2 reads FNYEAQ. The germline V and J ends were trimmed by 4 bases and 7 bases, with 8 bases remaining between them. This CDR3 has 13 residues. CDR3: CASSYSGNSPLHF. In DNA, the CDR3 is TGTGCCAGCAGCTATTCAGGGAATTCACCCCTCCACTTT.

The CDR3 sequence: CASSTLGGRETDTQYF. CDR3 DNA sequence: TGTGCCAGTAGCACGTTGGGCGGGAGGGAGACAGATACGCAGTATTTT. V gene TRBV19 combines with J gene TRBJ2-3; 9 positions match TRBD2. J gave up 3 bases and V 6 bases, and 10 bases lay outside the gene matches. The CDR3 runs 16 residues. Germline V gene sequence: CDR1 LNHDA, CDR2 SQIVND (reference sequence).

V usage is TRBV7-9 and J usage is TRBJ1-2; D ambiguous. From germline, CDR1 is SEHNR and CDR2 FQNEAQ (reference sequence). The V and J ends lost 1 base and 3 bases respectively, with 9 bases between them. This CDR3 contains 14 residues. CDR3 residues: CASSLGAGHYGYTF. CDR3 sequence (DNA): TGTGCCAGCAGCTTAGGGGCAGGCCACTATGGCTACACCTTC.

The count of this clone is one. The chain links TRBV27 to TRBJ2-5; TRBD2 matches 7 bases. V was clipped by 5 bases and J by 2 bases; unmatched bases: 17. The germline V gene has CDR1 MNHEY and CDR2 SMNVEV (reference sequence). The CDR3 extends over 18 amino acids. The CDR3 nucleotides are TGTGCCAGCAGTAGCCGACTAGCACGATATCAAAAACAAGAGACCCAGTACTTC. The encoded protein is CASSSRLARYQKQETQYF.

The V gene is TRBV9, the J gene TRBJ1-2, with 7 positions matching TRBD1. Trimming removed 3 bases from V and 4 bases from J; junction bases left unmatched: 3. From germline, CDR1 is SGDLS and CDR2 YYNGEE. The CDR3 has 13 residues. The CDR3 DNA follows: TGTGCCAGCAGCGCCGGACAGGTCTATGGCTACACCTTC. This encodes CASSAGQVYGYTF.

This clone was seen a single time. The gene calls are TRBV19 and TRBJ2-1; D may be TRBD2 (6 bases). Germline CDR1 reads LNHDA; CDR2 reads SQIVND (reference sequence). This CDR3 is 13 amino acids long. The V gene lost 6 bases and the J gene lost 5 bases, with 11 bases spanning the gap. The CDR3 DNA sequence: TGTGCCAGTAGCCTGGGACTGAACAATGAGCAGTTCTTC. Encoded protein: CASSLGLNNEQFF.

The CDR3 coding sequence is TGTGCCAGCAGGGGGGGGGTACAGTACGAGCAGTACTTC. Translating gives CASRGGVQYEQYF. The chain carries TRBV2 and TRBJ2-7; 7 positions agree with TRBD2. V lost 6 bases and J lost 4; bases outside the gene matches: 6. Germline CDR1 is SNHLY and CDR2 is FYNNEI. The CDR3 sequence is 13 residues long.

Here the CDR3 reads CASSYRTGGSNQPQHF. CDR3 in DNA: TGTGCCAGCAGCTACAGGACAGGGGGAAGCAATCAGCCCCAGCATTTT. V is TRBV5-6 and J is TRBJ1-5; 10 bases line up with TRBD1. V lost 3 bases and J lost 1; bases outside the gene matches: 4. The CDR3 is made up of 16 amino acids. Per the germline V gene, CDR1 is SGHDT and CDR2 is YYEEEE. The complete variable domain, with remaining parts taken from reference TRBV5-6 and TRBJ1-5, reads DAGVTQSPTHLIKTRGQQVTLRCSPKSGHDTVSWYQQALGQGPQFIFQYYEEEERQRGNFPDRFSGHQFPNYSSELNVNALLLGDSALYLCASSYRTGGSNQPQHFGDGTRLSIL.

This sequence joins TRBV25-1 and TRBJ2-5; D may match TRBD1 or TRBD2 (5 bases each). The DNA end lines up better with TRBJ2-7; the J call may be wrong. CDR3 length: 13 amino acids. CDR1 and CDR2 from the germline V gene are MGHDK and SYGVNS. The CDR3: CASSEGVRYEQYF. The CDR3 DNA is TGTGCCAGCAGTGAGGGGGTTCGCTACGAGCAGTACTTC.

This clone was detected only a few times. Other DNA sequences of this sample code for an identical CDR3. CDR3 in DNA: TGTGCCAGCAGCCCAGGGACAGGGGGCTCCTACGAGCAGTACTTC. It encodes CASSPGTGGSYEQYF. The chain combines TRBV11-2 with TRBJ2-7, with TRBD1 matching over 11 bases. Unmatched junction bases numbered 3, after V lost 5 bases and J lost 0 bases. The CDR3 runs to 15 residues. CDR1 is SGHAT, CDR2 FQNNGV, per germline.

The chain joins TRBV6-5 to TRBJ1-1, with a tentative D call TRBD1 (5 bases). V shed 7 bases and J shed 7 bases, with 19 bases lying between them. The V gene's germline CDR1 is MNHEY and CDR2 SVGAGI. This CDR3 contains 14 residues. CDR3 protein: CASKRTMTDFEAFF. In nucleotides, the CDR3 is TGTGCCAGCAAGCGAACGATGACAGACTTTGAAGCTTTCTTT.